This T cell receptor (beta chain) comes out of a study of shared clonotypes between healthy human individuals. Study conclusions and caveats: For naive CD4 cells, roughly 4.6% of clonotypes were shared across a handful of donors. Rarefaction showed sorted-subset sequencing was incomplete despite large depth.

Here immunoSEQ multiplex PCR was the method, and the copy in TCRdb shows in-frame clones only, minus some. The table lists about 2.3 million clones, roughly 93% of them singletons, with about 0.41% in the top ten. Details on this clone: The antigen remains undetermined. Additional DNA sequences in this sample encode the identical CDR3.

Deletions cut 4 bases from V and 3 bases from J, with 8 bases between. The CDR3 totals 12 residues. The germline V gene encodes CDR1 SGHRS and CDR2 YFSETQ. The sequencing sample was made of naive CD4+ T cells from PBMCs. Noted subset: CD45RA+ positively selected. This rearrangement joins TRBV5-1 to TRBJ2-7, with D tentatively TRBD1 (6 bases). The clonotype was recovered from a young man in good health. Some clones in this sample may be carry-over from other donors' samples. This CDR3 reads CASSAQGYEQYF. The CDR3 DNA reads as TGCGCCAGCAGCGCACAGGGCTACGAGCAGTACTTC.